This entry describes one TCR beta chain. Its binding antigen is unknown. No base qualities exist here, and no much larger clone lies one base off it. This sample was taken from a study of blood T cells in healthy people across ages (dated by TCRdb to 2013 to 2016). About the full investigation: In model experiments, roughly one uniquely barcoded TCR beta cDNA molecule per two T cells was captured by template switching. Four age groups were formed from the donors: young (average 16 years), middle-aged (more than 35), aged (roughly 58) and long-lived (less than 85). The study analyzed two additional independent replicas of 1 million unique cDNA reads from the same blood draw for two donors, one aged 18 to 29 and one aged 80 or older. Donors of different ages were randomly distributed across sequencing lanes to avoid experimental bias. To track age-related changes in TCR beta repertoire diversity, the study relied on deep sequencing normalized with unique cDNA molecular identifiers. Beyond this particular receptor, the publication reports: There was a strong correlation between observed TCR beta diversity and the percentage of naive T cells measured by flow cytometry. Bulk unsorted PBMC profiling prevented conclusive comparison of naive and antigen-experienced compartments. Observed TCR beta diversity per million T cells fell roughly linearly with age, and a significant reduction was already apparent by age roughly 40. Estimates of total diversity from one million sequenced T cells were regarded as lower bounds and underestimates. The CMV infection status of donors was not known, potentially confounding age-related changes in expanded clonotypes. Compared with the aged group, more naive CD4+ T cells, fewer expanded clones and increased TCR diversity were shown by the long-lived group, suggesting age selection.

The protocol used for the library was 5' RACE. The sequencing machine was an Illumina HiSeq 2500. A second 7 to 11 cycle PCR used a sample-barcoded 5' primer and a J-beta primer mix. A template-switch 5' adaptor carrying 12 random nucleotides introduced a unique molecular identifier onto each TCR beta cDNA molecule. At least 2.5 million CDR3-containing paired-end reads were obtained from each sample. First-strand cDNA synthesis was performed from all RNA using the Mint cDNA synthesis kit, with priming by a TRBC-specific oligonucleotide. Following uracil-DNA glycosylase treatment, a first 18-cycle PCR with universal primers M1SS and BC2_uni_R was performed on all cDNA. The authors' pipeline ran thus. Each sample was normalized by randomly selecting 1 million high-quality reads, each carrying a distinct molecular identifier. Reads sharing molecular identifiers were discarded rather than binned into consensus sequences. CDR3 identification, clonotype clustering and error correction used MiTCR with a Q25 quality threshold and the strictest error-elimination algorithm. Lower-bound total TCR beta diversity was estimated with a nonparametric unseen species model using Euler transformation. TCRdb passed the public sequencing reads through fastp at Q25 and MiXCR, retaining productive beta sequences. Duplicate CDR3 protein sequences are folded into a single record with the most common DNA and genes. The V and J calls were not made by the authors but by TCRdb's processing. The sample yields roughly 1.5 million distinct CDR3 sequences; 40% to 45% were counted once. The ten largest clonotypes hold 4% of the sample.

The roughly 38 donors, aged about 6 to 95 years, were systemically healthy Caucasian individuals from Russia. Approximately 9 milliliters of peripheral blood were collected from each donor into EDTA-treated Vacutainer tubes. PBMCs were isolated by Ficoll-Paque density-gradient centrifugation, with at least 6.5 million obtained per sample. Total RNA was extracted from PBMCs with Trizol reagent, with at least 6 micrograms obtained per sample. For every donor, an aliquot of PBMCs went through flow cytometry to measure the percentages of naive CD45RAhigh/CD27high T cells. The CDR3 measures 15 amino acids from cysteine to phenylalanine. Only CDR3 DNA remains: 45 bases, in frame from the first base. V is clipped by 3 bases and J by 1 base, and the sequence between their germline boundaries is 12 bases long.

The chain is made from TRBV12-3 or TRBV12-4 and TRBJ2-5; the D gene is not confidently resolved. This TCR derives from a woman between 18 and 29 years old in good health. The sequenced sample was blood. The nucleotides read TGTGCCAGCAGTTTGGGCTCCGGACCCCAAGAGACCCAGTACTTC. It specifies CASSLGSGPQETQYF.